This TCR beta chain appears in the sequencing data of a study of graft-versus-host responses after intestinal transplantation. Across the study: Each of the recipients got a multivisceral, liver-intestinal, or isolated intestinal transplant. Induction with anti-thymocyte globulin, then tacrolimus and steroids for roughly three years, was given to all recipients. The study's findings and limits: Investigators detected GvH clones in recipient marrow, with some emerging earlier in ileum or blood. Allografts carried high graft-versus-host to host-versus-graft clonal ratios in patients having graft-donor T cell macrochimerism.

This table comes from immunoSEQ multiplex PCR, and its TCRdb copy is limited to in-frame clones, with some not included. The profile shows about 120,000 clones, roughly 91% of them singletons. Concerning this clone itself: Its antigen is still unknown.

The CDR3 has 12 residues. The germline CDR1 and CDR2 sequences are MNHNY and SVGAGI (reference sequence). Trimming left V 4 bases short and J 5 bases short, with 9 bases between. The chain employs TRBV6-6 and TRBJ2-7; D might be TRBD1 (5 bases). The source material was unstimulated CD4+ T cells sorted from spleen or lymph node cells, sampled before intestinal transplant. This clonotype was sampled from a human donor who received an intestinal transplant. The CDR3 loop is CASSWGGDEQYF. The CDR3 coding sequence is TGTGCCAGCAGTTGGGGCGGCGACGAGCAGTACTTC.